This TCR beta chain was recorded in a study of cytomegalovirus exposure and HLA in healthy donors. Whole-study results and caveats: Looking again later, the authors saw that most CMV-associated TCR beta chains seemed HLA-restricted.

About this clone itself: Its antigen is currently unknown.

CDR3 length equals 13 residues. The V and J ends lost 1 base and 7 bases, in that order; junction bases with no gene match: 6. Germline V gene data show CDR1 as SQVTM and CDR2 as ANQGSEA. PCR used 60 Vbeta primers and 13 Jbeta primers. Profiling relied on immunoSEQ multiplex PCR, and the TCRdb table lists in-frame clones only, not all of them. This table holds about 220,000 clones, less than 85% found once. The origin of this receptor is a man aged 18 to 30 in good health and CMV-seronegative. The sequencing sample was made of PBMCs. The V call is TRBV29-1, the J call TRBJ1-2; TRBD1 matches at 7 bases. CDR3 loop: CSVEGQGAGGYTF. CDR3 DNA sequence: TGCAGCGTTGAAGGACAGGGAGCGGGTGGCTACACCTTC.